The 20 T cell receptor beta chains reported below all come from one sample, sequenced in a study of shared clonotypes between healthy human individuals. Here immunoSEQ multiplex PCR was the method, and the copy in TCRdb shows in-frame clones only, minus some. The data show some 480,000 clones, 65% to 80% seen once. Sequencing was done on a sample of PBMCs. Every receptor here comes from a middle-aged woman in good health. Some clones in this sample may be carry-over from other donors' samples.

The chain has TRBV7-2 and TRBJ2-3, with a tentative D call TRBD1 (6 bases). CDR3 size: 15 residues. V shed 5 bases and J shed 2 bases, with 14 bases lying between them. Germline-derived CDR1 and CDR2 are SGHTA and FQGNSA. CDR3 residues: CASSGTSVTTDTQYF. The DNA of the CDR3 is TGTGCCAGCAGCGGGACATCCGTTACCACAGATACGCAGTATTTT.

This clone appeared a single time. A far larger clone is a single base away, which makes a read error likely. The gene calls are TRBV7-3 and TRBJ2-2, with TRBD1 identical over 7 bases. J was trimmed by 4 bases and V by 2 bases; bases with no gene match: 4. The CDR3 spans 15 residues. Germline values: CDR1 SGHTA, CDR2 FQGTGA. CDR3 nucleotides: TGTGCCAGCAGCTTAGGGGACAGAAGCACCGGGGAGCTGTTTTTT. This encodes CASSLGDRSTGELFF.

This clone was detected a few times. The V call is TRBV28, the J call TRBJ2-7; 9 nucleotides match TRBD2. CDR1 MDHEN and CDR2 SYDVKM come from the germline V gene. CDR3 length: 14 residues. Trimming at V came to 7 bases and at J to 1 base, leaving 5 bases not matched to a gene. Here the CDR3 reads CASKRLAVSYEQYF. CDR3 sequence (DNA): TGTGCCAGCAAGAGACTAGCGGTTTCCTACGAGCAGTACTTC. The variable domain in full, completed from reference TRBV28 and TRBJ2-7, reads DVKVTQSSRYLVKRTGEKVFLECVQDMDHENMFWYRQDPGLGLRLIYFSYDVKMKEKGDIPEGYSVSREKKERFSLILESASTNQTSMYLCASKRLAVSYEQYFGPGTRLTVT.

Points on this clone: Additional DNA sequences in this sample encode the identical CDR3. Written as DNA, the CDR3 is TGTGCCTGGAGTGTACTGGCGGGATACAATGAGCAGTTCTTC. It codes for CAWSVLAGYNEQFF. The gene calls are TRBV30 and TRBJ2-1; D might be TRBD2 (6 bases). This CDR3 is built from 14 residues. The ends were cut back, 0 bases at V and 4 bases at J, with 10 bases in the middle. Germline lookup yields CDR1 GTSNPN and CDR2 SVGIG (reference sequence).

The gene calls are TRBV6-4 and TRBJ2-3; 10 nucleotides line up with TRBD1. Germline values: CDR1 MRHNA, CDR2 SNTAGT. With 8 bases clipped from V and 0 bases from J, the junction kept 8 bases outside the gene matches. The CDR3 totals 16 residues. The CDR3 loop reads CASARGTGASTDTQYF. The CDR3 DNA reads TGTGCCAGCGCCCGAGGGACAGGGGCTAGCACAGATACGCAGTATTTT.

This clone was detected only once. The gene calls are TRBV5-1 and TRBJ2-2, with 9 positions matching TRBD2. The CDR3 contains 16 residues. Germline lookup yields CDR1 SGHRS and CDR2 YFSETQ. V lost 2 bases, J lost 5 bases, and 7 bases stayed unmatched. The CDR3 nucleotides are TGCGCCAGCAGCTTTAGTAGCGGGAGCGGGACCGGGGAGCTGTTTTTT. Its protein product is CASSFSSGSGTGELFF. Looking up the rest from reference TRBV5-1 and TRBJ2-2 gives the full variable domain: KAGVTQTPRYLIKTRGQQVTLSCSPISGHRSVSWYQQTPGQGLQFLFEYFSETQRNKGNFPGRFSGRQFSNSRSEMNVSTLELGDSALYLCASSFSSGSGTGELFFGEGSRLTVL.

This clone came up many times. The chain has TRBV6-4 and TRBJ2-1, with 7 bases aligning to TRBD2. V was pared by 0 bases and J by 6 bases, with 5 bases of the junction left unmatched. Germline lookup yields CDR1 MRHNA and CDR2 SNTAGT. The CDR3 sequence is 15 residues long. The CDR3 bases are TGTGCCAGCAGTGACTCCGGCGGGAGTTCCAATGAGCAGTTCTTC. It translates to CASSDSGGSSNEQFF.

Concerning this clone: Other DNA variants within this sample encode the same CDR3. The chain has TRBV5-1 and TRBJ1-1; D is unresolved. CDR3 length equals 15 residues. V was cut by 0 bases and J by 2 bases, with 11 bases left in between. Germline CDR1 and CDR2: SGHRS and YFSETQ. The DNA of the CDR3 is TGCGCCAGCAGCTTGGCTTCTACGGGAAACACTGAAGCTTTCTTT. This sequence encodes CASSLASTGNTEAFF.

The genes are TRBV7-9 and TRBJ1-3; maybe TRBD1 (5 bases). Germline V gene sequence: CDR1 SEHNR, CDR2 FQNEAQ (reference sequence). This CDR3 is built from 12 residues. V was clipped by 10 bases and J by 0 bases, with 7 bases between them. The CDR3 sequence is CATGTSGNTIYF. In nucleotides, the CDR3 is TGTGCCACCGGGACCTCTGGAAACACCATATATTTT.

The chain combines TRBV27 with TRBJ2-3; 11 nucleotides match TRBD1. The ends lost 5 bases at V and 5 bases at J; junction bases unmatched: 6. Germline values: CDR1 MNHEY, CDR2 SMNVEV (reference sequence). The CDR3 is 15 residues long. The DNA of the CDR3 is TGTGCCAGCAGTCAAGGGACAGGGGGATTAGATACGCAGTATTTT. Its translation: CASSQGTGGLDTQYF.

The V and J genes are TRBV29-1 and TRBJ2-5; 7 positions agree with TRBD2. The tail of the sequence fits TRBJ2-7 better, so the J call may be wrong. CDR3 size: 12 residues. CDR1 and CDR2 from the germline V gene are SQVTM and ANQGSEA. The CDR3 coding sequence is TGCAGCGTTGGACTAGCAGCCTACGAGCAGTACTTC. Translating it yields CSVGLAAYEQYF.

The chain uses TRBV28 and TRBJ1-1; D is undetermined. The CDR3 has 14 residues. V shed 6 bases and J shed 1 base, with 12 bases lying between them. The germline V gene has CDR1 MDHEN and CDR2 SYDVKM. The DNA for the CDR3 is TGTGCCAGCAGGAAGGGTATCCCGAACACTGAAGCTTTCTTT. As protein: CASRKGIPNTEAFF.

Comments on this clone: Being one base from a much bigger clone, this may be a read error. As DNA, the CDR3 is TGTGCCAGCAGTCAGGGACCCGGGGAGCTGTTTTTT. This translates into CASSQGPGELFF. This chain joins TRBV6-1 and TRBJ2-2; either TRBD1 or TRBD2 may supply D (5 bases each). Trimming took off 5 bases at V and 6 bases at J, with 7 bases between the two ends. The V gene's germline CDR1 is MNHNS and CDR2 SASEGT. The CDR3 loop spans 12 amino acids.

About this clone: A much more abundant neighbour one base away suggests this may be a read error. The CDR3 sequence: CASSSDGGIQPQHF. The CDR3 DNA sequence: TGTGCCAGCAGTTCTGACGGGGGGATTCAGCCCCAGCATTTT. This chain links TRBV2 with TRBJ1-5; tentative D call: TRBD1 (5 bases). From germline, CDR1 is SNHLY and CDR2 FYNNEI. This CDR3 region has 14 residues. Trimming took off 5 bases at V and 6 bases at J, with 14 bases between the two ends.

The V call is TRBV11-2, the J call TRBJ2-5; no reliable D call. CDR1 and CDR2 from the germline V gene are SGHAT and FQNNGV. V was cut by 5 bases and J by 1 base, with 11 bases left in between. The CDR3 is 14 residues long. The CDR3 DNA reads TGTGCCAGCAGCGAAGGGCGCAGCCAAGAGACCCAGTACTTC. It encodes CASSEGRSQETQYF.

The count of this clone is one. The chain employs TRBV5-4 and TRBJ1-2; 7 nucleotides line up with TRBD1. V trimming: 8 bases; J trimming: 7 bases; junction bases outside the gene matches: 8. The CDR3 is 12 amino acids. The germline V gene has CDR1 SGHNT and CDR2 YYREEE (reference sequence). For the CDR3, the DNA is TGTGCCAGTTCGGACAGGAGCGGTGGCTACACCTTC. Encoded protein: CASSDRSGGYTF.

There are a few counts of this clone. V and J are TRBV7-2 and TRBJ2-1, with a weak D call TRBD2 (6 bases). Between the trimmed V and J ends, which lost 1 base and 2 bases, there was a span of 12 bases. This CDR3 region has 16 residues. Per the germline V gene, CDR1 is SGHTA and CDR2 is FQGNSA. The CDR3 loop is CASSLDYSGTYNEQFF. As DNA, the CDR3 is TGTGCCAGCAGCTTAGATTATAGCGGCACCTACAATGAGCAGTTCTTC.

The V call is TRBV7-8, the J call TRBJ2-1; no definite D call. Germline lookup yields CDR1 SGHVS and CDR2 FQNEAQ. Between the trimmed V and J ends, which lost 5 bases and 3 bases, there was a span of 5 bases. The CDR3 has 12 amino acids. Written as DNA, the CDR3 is TGTGCCAGCAGCCAGGACTACAATGAGCAGTTCTTC. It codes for CASSQDYNEQFF.

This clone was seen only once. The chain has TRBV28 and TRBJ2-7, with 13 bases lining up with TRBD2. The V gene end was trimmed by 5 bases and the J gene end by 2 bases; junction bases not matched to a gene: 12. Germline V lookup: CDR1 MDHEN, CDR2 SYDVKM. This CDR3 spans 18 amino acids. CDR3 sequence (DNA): TGTGCCAGCAGTACCCAGAGACTAGCGGGAGGAGACCCCTACGAGCAGTACTTC. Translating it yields CASSTQRLAGGDPYEQYF.

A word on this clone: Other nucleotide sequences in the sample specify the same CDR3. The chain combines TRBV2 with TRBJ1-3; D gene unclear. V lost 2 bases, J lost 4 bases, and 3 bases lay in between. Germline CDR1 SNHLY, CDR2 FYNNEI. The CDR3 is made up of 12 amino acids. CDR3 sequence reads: CASSERGNTIYF. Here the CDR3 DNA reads TGTGCCAGCAGTGAAAGAGGAAACACCATATATTTT.